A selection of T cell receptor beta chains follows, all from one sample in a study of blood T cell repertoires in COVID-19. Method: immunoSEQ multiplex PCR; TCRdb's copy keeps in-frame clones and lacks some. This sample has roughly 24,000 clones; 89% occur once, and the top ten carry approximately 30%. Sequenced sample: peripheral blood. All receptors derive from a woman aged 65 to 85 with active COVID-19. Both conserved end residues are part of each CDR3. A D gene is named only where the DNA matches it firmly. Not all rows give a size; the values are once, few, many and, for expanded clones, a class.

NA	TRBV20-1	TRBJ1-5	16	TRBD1	TGCAGTGCTAGTAAGAGGACAGGGGGGGGCAATCAGCCCCAGCATTTT	CSASKRTGGGNQPQHF
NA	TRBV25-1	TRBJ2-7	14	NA	TGTGCCAGTTCTGGGACTCTCCTTGCCTACGAGCAGTACTTC	CASSGTLLAYEQYF
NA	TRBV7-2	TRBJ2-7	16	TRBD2	TGTGCCAGCAGCTTAGTTGGCGGGGGGGTGATCTACGAGCAGTACTTC	CASSLVGGGVIYEQYF
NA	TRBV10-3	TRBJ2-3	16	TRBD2	TGTGCCATCAGTGATCAACTAGCGGGGGGCACAGATACGCAGTATTTT	CAISDQLAGGTDTQYF
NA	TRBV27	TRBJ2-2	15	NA	TGTGCCAGCAGACGTACTAGCCCCGGCACCGGGGAGCTGTTTTTT	CASRRTSPGTGELFF
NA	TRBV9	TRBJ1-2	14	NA	TGTGCCAGCAGCCCCCGGGGGGGCGGCTATGGCTACACCTTC	CASSPRGGGYGYTF
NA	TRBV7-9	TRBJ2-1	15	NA	TGTGCCAGCAGCGTGACAGTTCACTCCTACAATGAGCAGTTCTTC	CASSVTVHSYNEQFF
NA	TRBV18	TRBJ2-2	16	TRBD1	TGTGCCAGCTCACCACTTCAGGGGGCGAACACCGGGGAGCTGTTTTTT	CASSPLQGANTGELFF
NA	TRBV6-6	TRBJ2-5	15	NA	TGTGCCAGCAGTTACTCGCACGGTAATCAAGAGACCCAGTACTTC	CASSYSHGNQETQYF
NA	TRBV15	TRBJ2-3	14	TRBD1	TGTGCCACCAGCAGAGACAGGGGGCAAGATACGCAGTATTTT	CATSRDRGQDTQYF
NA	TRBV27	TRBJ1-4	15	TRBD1	TGTGCCAGCAGTTTATTGGGACAGGGTGGTGAAAAACTGTTTTTT	CASSLLGQGGEKLFF
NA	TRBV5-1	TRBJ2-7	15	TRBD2	TGCGCCACCAAACCGGACCCGGGACTAGCCGCCGAGCAGTACTTC	CATKPDPGLAAEQYF
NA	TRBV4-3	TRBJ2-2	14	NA	TGCGCCAGCAGCCAAGACAGGTTCGCCGGGGAGCTGTTTTTT	CASSQDRFAGELFF
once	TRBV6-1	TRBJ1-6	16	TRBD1	TGTGCCAGCAGTGATGACAGGGGGCGCAGAAATTCACCCCTCCACTTT	CASSDDRGRRNSPLHF
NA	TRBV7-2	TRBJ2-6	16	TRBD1	TGTGCCAGCAGCTTAGACAGGGGTGGAGGGGCCAACGTCCTGACTTTC	CASSLDRGGGANVLTF
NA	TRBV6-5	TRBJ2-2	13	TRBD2	TGTGCCAGCAGTTGGGGACTACTCGGGGAGCTGTTTTTT	CASSWGLLGELFF
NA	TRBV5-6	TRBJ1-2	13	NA	TGTGCCAGCAGCGGACCCTTCGGGGATGGCTACACCTTC	CASSGPFGDGYTF
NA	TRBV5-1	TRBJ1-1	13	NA	TGCGCCAGTTCCAACGGGGAGCTCACTGAAGCTTTCTTT	CASSNGELTEAFF
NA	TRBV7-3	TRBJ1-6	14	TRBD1	TGTGCCAGCAGCGAGGGACAGCTCCATTCACCCCTCCACTTT	CASSEGQLHSPLHF
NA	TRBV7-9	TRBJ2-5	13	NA	TGTGCCAGCAGCTTAGTAGTGTCAGAGACCCAGTACTTC	CASSLVVSETQYF
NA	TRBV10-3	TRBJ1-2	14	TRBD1	TGTGCCATCAGTGAGGGACAGGGGTACTATGGCTACACCTTC	CAISEGQGYYGYTF
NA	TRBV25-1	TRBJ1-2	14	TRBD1	TGTGCCAGCAGTTTGGGACAGAGCATCTATGGCTACACCTTC	CASSLGQSIYGYTF
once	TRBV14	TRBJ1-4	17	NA	TGTGCCAGCAGCCAGGGTCTCCAACAGGGTGTTACTGGAAAACTGTTTTTT	CASSQGLQQGVTGKLFF
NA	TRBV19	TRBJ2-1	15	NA	TGTGCCAGTAGTGATAGTCATTTCGGGTACAATGAGCAGTTCTTC	CASSDSHFGYNEQFF
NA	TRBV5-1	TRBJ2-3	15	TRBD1	TGCGCCAGCAGCTTTACCGGGACAGACACAGATACGCAGTATTTT	CASSFTGTDTDTQYF
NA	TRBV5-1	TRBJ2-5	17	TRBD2	TGCGCCAGCAGTACACAACAACTCGGGACTAGCAGGGAGACCCAGTACTTC	CASSTQQLGTSRETQYF
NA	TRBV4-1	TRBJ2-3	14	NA	TGCGCCAGCAGCCCGGGGGGCCGAGCAGATACGCAGTATTTT	CASSPGGRADTQYF
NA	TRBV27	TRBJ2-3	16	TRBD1	TGTGCCAGCAGTACGACAGGGAACAGATACACAGATACGCAGTATTTT	CASSTTGNRYTDTQYF
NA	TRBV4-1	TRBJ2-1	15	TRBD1	TGCGCCAGCAGCCAATCTGGGACAGGGGCATATGAGCAGTTCTTC	CASSQSGTGAYEQFF
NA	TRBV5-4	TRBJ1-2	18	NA	TGTGCCAGCCCTACCGAGACCGGGGAGGCGGGTCGTAACTATGGCTACACCTTC	CASPTETGEAGRNYGYTF
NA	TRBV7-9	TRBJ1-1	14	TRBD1	TGTGCCAGCAGCACCGGACAGGGGGACACTGAAGCTTTCTTT	CASSTGQGDTEAFF
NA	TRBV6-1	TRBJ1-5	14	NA	TGTGCCAGCAGTGACAGTGAACAGGGACAGCCCCAGCATTTT	CASSDSEQGQPQHF
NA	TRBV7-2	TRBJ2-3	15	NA	TGTGCCAGCAGCTTTCAGGAGGGCGGCACAGATACGCAGTATTTT	CASSFQEGGTDTQYF
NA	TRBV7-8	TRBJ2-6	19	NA	TGTGCCAGCAGCTCAGGGGTGTGGGGGAACCGCTCTGGGGCCAACGTCCTGACTTTC	CASSSGVWGNRSGANVLTF
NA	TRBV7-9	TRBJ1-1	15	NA	TGTGCCAGCAGCTTAAGTTCTACAGAGAATTCTAAAGCTTTCTTT	CASSLSSTENSKAFF
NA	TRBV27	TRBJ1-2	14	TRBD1	TGTGCCAGCAGTACCGAGACAGGGTCCTATGGCTACACCTTC	CASSTETGSYGYTF
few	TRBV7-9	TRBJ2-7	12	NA	TGTGCCAGCAGCTCCACAGATTACGAGCAGTACTTC	CASSSTDYEQYF
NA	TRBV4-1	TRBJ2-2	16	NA	TGCGCCAGCAGCCAAGAAGGGGGAATGAACACCGGGGAGCTGTTTTTT	CASSQEGGMNTGELFF
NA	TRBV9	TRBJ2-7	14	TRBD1	TGTGCCAGCAGCGTAGCTTCACAGGGGGCAAAGCAGTACTTC	CASSVASQGAKQYF
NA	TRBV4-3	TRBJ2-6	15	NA	TGCGCCAGCAGCCAAGAGAGGGCTGGGGCCAACGTCCTGACTTTC	CASSQERAGANVLTF
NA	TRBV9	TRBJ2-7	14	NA	TGTGCCAGCAGCCTGCGGGTTACGGGCTACGAGCAGTACTTC	CASSLRVTGYEQYF
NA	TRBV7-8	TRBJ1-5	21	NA	TGTGCCAGCAGCTTGGGGCCCCTACCGGACACCTACCTTTATAGCAATCAGCCCCAGCATTTT	CASSLGPLPDTYLYSNQPQHF
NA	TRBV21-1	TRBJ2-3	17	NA	TGTGCCAGCAGCAAAGGCCCCGGGACACGGAGCACAGATACGCAGTATTTT	CASSKGPGTRSTDTQYF
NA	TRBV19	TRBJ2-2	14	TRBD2	TGTGCCAGTAGTATTAACGGGGGGGCCGGGGAGCTGTTTTTT	CASSINGGAGELFF
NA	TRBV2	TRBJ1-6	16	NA	TGTGCCAGCAGAGGAGGTTTAAGCTCCTATAATTCACCCCTCCACTTT	CASRGGLSSYNSPLHF
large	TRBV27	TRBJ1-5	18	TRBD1	TGTGCCAGCAGGCCCCTCCCCGGGACAGGGCCCCCGGATCAGCCCCAGCATTTT	CASRPLPGTGPPDQPQHF
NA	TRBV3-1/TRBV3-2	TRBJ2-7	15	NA	TGTGCCAGCAGCCAAACCCAGGCAGTTCACTACGAGCAGTACTTC	CASSQTQAVHYEQYF
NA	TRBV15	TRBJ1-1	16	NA	TGTGCCACCAGCAGAGGGGGATTTGAGGGGAACACTGAAGCTTTCTTT	CATSRGGFEGNTEAFF
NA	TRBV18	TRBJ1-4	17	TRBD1	TGTGCCAGCTCACCACGGCAGGGGGCGCCGGCTAATGAAAAACTGTTTTTT	CASSPRQGAPANEKLFF
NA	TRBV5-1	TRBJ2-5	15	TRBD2	TGCGCCAGCAGCATAGGGACTAGCGTTCAAGAGACCCAGTACTTC	CASSIGTSVQETQYF